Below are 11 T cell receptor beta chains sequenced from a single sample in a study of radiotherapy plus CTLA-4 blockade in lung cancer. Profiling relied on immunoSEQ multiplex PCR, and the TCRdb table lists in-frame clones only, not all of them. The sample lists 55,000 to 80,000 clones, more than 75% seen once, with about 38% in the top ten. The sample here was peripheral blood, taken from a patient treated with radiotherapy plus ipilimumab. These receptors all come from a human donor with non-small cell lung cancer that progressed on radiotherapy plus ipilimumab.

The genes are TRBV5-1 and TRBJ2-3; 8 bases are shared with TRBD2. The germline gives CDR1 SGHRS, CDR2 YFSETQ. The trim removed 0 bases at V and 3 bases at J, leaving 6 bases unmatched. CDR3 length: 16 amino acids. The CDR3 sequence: CASSLEREIPTDTQYF. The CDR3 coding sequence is TGCGCCAGCAGCTTGGAGCGGGAGATCCCGACAGATACGCAGTATTTT. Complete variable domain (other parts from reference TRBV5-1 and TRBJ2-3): KAGVTQTPRYLIKTRGQQVTLSCSPISGHRSVSWYQQTPGQGLQFLFEYFSETQRNKGNFPGRFSGRQFSNSRSEMNVSTLELGDSALYLCASSLEREIPTDTQYFGPGTRLTVL.

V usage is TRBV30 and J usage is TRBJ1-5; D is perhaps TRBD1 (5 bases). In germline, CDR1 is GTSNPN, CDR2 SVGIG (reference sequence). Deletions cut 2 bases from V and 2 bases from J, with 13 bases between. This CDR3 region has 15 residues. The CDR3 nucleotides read TGTGCCTGGAGTCCAGGGAGAGCGGGCAATCAGCCCCAGCATTTT. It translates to CAWSPGRAGNQPQHF.

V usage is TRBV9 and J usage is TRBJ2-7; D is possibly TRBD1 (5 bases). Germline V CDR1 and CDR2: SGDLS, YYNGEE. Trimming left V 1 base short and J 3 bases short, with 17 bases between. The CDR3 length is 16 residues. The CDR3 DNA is TGTGCCAGCAGCGTAACCGCGGTCCAGGGTATCTACGAGCAGTACTTC. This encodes CASSVTAVQGIYEQYF.

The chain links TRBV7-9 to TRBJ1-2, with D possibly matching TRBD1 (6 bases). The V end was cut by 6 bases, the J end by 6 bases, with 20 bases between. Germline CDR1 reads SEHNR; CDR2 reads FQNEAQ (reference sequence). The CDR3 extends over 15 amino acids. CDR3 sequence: CASSRGQPGVDGYTF. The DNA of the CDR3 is TGTGCCAGCAGTCGAGGACAGCCCGGGGTAGATGGCTACACCTTC.

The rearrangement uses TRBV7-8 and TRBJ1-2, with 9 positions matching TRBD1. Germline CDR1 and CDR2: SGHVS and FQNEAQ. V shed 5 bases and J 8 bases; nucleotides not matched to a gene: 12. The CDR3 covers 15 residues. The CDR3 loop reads CASSATWDRVWGYTF. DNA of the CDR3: TGTGCCAGCAGCGCGACTTGGGACAGGGTGTGGGGCTACACCTTC. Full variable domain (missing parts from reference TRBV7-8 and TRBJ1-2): GAGVSQSPRYKVAKRGQDVALRCDPISGHVSLFWYQQALGQGPEFLTYFQNEAQLDKSGLPSDRFFAERPEGSVSTLKIQRTQQEDSAVYLCASSATWDRVWGYTFGSGTRLTVV.

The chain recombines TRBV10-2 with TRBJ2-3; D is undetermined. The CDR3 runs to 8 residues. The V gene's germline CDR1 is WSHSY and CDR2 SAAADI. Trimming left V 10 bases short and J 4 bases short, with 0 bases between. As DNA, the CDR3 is TGCGCCACAGATACGCAGTATTTT. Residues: CATDTQYF.

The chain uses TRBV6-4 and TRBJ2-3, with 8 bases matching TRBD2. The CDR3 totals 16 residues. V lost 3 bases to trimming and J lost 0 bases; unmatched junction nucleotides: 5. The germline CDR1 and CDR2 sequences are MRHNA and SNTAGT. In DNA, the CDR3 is TGTGCCAGCAGTGATGTAGCGGGATCTAGCACAGATACGCAGTATTTT. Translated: CASSDVAGSSTDTQYF.

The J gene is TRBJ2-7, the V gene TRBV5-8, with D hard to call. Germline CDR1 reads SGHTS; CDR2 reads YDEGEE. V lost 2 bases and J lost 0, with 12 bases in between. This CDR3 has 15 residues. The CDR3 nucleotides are TGTGCCAGCAGCTTTGGCGGCCTTAGCTCCTACGAGCAGTACTTC. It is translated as CASSFGGLSSYEQYF. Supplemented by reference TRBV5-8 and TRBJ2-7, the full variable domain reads EAGVTQSPTHLIKTRGQQATLRCSPISGHTSVYWYQQALGLGLQFLLWYDEGEERNRGNFPPRFSGRQFPNYSSELNVNALELEDSALYLCASSFGGLSSYEQYFGPGTRLTVT.

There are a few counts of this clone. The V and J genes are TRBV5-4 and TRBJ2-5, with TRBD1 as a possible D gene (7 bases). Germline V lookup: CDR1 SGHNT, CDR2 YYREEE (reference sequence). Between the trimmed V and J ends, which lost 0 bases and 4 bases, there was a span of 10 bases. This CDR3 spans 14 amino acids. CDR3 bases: TGTGCCAGCAGCTTGGCGGAGGGGGCAGAGACCCAGTACTTC. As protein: CASSLAEGAETQYF.

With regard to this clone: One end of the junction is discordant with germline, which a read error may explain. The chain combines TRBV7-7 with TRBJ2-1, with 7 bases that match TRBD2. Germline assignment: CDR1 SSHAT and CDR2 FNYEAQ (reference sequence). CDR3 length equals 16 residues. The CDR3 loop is CASSPELASGQTEQFF. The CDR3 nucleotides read TGTGCTAGCAGTCCGGAGCTGGCTAGCGGCCAAACCGAGCAGTTCTTC.

CDR3 amino acids: CASRSPANSPLHF. The CDR3 nucleotides are TGTGCCAGCAGGTCGCCTGCAAATTCACCCCTCCACTTT. J is TRBJ1-6 and V is TRBV27; D not resolved. V was cut by 6 bases and J by 7 bases, with 10 bases left in between. Germline CDR1 and CDR2: MNHEY and SMNVEV (reference sequence). The CDR3 extends over 13 amino acids.